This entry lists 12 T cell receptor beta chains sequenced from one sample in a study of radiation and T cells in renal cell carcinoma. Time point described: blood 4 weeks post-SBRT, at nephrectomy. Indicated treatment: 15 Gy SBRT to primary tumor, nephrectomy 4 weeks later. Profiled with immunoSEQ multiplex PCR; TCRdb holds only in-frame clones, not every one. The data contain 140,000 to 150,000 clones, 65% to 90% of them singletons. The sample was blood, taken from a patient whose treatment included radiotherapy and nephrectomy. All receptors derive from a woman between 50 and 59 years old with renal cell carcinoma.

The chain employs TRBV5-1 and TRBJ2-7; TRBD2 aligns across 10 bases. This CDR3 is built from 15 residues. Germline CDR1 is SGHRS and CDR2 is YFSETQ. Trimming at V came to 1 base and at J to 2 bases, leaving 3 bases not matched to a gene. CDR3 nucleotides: TGCGCCAGCAGCTTGTTGAGCGGGGGGGCCTACGAGCAGTACTTC. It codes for CASSLLSGGAYEQYF. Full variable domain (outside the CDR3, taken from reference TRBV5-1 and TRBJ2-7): KAGVTQTPRYLIKTRGQQVTLSCSPISGHRSVSWYQQTPGQGLQFLFEYFSETQRNKGNFPGRFSGRQFSNSRSEMNVSTLELGDSALYLCASSLLSGGAYEQYFGPGTRLTVT.

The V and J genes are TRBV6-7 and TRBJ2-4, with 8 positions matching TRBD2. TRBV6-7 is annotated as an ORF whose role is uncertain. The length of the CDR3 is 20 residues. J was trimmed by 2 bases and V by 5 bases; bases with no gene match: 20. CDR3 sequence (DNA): TGTGCCAGCAGTAGCGAACCGGGACTAGTCAACCCAAAAACCAAAAACATTCAGTACTTC. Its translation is CASSSEPGLVNPKTKNIQYF.

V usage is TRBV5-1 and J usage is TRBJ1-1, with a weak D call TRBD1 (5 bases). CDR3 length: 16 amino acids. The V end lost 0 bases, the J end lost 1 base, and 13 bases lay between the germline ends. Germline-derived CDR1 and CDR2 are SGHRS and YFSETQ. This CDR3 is CASSLGAGISNTEAFF. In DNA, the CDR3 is TGCGCCAGCAGCTTGGGGGCAGGGATTTCGAACACTGAAGCTTTCTTT.

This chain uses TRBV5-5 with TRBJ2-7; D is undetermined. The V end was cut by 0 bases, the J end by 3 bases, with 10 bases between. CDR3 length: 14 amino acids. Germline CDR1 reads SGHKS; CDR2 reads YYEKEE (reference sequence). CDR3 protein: CASSLEDANYEQYF. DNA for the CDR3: TGTGCCAGCAGCTTGGAGGACGCGAACTACGAGCAGTACTTC.

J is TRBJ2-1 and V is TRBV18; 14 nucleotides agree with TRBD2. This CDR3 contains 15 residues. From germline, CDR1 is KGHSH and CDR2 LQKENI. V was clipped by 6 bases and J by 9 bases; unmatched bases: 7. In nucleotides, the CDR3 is TGTGCCAGCTCGCCGGGACTAGCGGGAGTGGGTGAGCAGTTCTTC. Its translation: CASSPGLAGVGEQFF.

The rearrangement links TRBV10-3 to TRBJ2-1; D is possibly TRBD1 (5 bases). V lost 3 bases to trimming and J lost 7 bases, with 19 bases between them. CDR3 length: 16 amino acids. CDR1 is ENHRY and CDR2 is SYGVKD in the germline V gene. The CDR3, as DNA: TGTGCCATCAGTGACCCTTCCTGGCAGGGAAGGAATGAGCAGTTCTTC. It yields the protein CAISDPSWQGRNEQFF.

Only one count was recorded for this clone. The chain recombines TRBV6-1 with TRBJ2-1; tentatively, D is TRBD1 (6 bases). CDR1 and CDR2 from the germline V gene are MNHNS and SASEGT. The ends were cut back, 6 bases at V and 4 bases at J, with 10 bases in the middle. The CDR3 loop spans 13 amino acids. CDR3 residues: CASRKTGYNEQFF. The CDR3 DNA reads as TGTGCCAGCAGGAAAACAGGGTACAATGAGCAGTTCTTC.

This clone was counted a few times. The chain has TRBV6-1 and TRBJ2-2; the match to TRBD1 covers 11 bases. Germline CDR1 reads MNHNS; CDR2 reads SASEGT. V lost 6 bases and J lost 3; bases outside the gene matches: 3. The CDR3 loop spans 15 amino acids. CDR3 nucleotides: TGTGCCAGCAGCGCGGACAGGGGGCACACCGGGGAGCTGTTTTTT. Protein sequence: CASSADRGHTGELFF.

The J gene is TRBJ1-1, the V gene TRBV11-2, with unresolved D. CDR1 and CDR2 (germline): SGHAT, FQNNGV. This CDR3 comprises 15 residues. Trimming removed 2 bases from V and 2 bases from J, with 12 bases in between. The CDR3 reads CASSLLSLPNTEAFF. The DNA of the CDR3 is TGTGCCAGCAGCTTACTGAGTTTGCCTAACACTGAAGCTTTCTTT.

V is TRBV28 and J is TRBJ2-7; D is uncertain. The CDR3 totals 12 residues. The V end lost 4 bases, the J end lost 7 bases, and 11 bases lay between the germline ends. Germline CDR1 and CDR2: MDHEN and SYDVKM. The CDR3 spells CASSSVMGEQYF. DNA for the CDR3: TGTGCCAGCAGTTCCGTGATGGGTGAGCAGTACTTC. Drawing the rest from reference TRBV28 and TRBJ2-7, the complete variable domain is DVKVTQSSRYLVKRTGEKVFLECVQDMDHENMFWYRQDPGLGLRLIYFSYDVKMKEKGDIPEGYSVSREKKERFSLILESASTNQTSMYLCASSSVMGEQYFGPGTRLTVT.

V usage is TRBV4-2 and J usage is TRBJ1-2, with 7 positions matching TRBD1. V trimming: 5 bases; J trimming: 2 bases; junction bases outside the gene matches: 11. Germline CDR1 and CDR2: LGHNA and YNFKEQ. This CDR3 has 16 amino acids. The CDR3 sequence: CASSLEGQRTNYGYTF. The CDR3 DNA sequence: TGTGCCAGCAGCTTGGAGGGACAGAGAACGAACTATGGCTACACCTTC.

The CDR3 DNA reads as TGTGCCAGCAGCTCGACAGGGAAGCAAGAGACCCAGTACTTC. Translated: CASSSTGKQETQYF. The chain has TRBV7-9 and TRBJ2-5; 7 positions match TRBD1. The V gene end was trimmed by 4 bases and the J gene end by 2 bases; junction bases not matched to a gene: 4. From germline, CDR1 is SEHNR and CDR2 FQNEAQ (reference sequence). This CDR3 region has 14 residues.